This entry lists 10 T cell receptor beta chains sequenced from one sample in a study of blood T cell repertoires in COVID-19. Measured with immunoSEQ multiplex PCR; TCRdb has only the in-frame clones, and not every one. The sample includes 320,000 or so clones, 85% of them seen just once. The sequencing input was PBMCs or T cells enriched from blood (not recorded which). These receptor sequences come from a woman between 25 and 40 years old who had been exposed to COVID-19.

This clone has only one observation. The rearrangement links TRBV3-1 (or the pseudogene TRBV3-2) to TRBJ1-2, with a weak D call TRBD1 (6 bases). This CDR3 comprises 14 residues. The V end was cut by 5 bases, the J end by 5 bases, with 15 bases between. Per the germline V gene, CDR1 is LGHDT and CDR2 is YNNKEL (reference sequence). As DNA, the CDR3 is TGTGCCAGCAGCTTACGGACAGTAACTTATGGCTACACCTTC. As protein: CASSLRTVTYGYTF.

The CDR3: CASSIVDRDGNEQFF. Written as DNA, the CDR3 is TGTGCCAGTAGTATCGTGGACAGGGATGGGAATGAGCAGTTCTTC. V gene TRBV19 combines with J gene TRBJ2-1; 8 bases are shared with TRBD1. The V and J ends lost 3 bases and 7 bases, in that order; junction bases with no gene match: 8. Germline-derived CDR1 and CDR2 are LNHDA and SQIVND (reference sequence). The CDR3 consists of 15 residues.

The rearrangement links TRBV6-5 to TRBJ2-2; weak D call: TRBD2 (5 bases). The CDR3 is made up of 14 amino acids. Trimming took off 4 bases at V and 0 bases at J, with 6 bases between the two ends. Per the germline V gene, CDR1 is MNHEY and CDR2 is SVGAGI. The CDR3 DNA follows: TGTGCCAGCAGTTCCGGGGCGAACACCGGGGAGCTGTTTTTT. Its translation is CASSSGANTGELFF.

The chain combines TRBV18 with TRBJ2-1, with 9 nucleotides matching TRBD1. This CDR3 has 17 residues. With V trimmed by 6 bases and J by 7 bases, 16 bases remained unmatched. CDR1 KGHSH and CDR2 LQKENI come from the germline V gene. The CDR3 DNA reads as TGTGCCAGCTCGTTAAACTCGGGACAGGGATCTTGGAATGAGCAGTTCTTC. Translated, it gives CASSLNSGQGSWNEQFF.

The V and J genes are TRBV30 and TRBJ1-2; possibly TRBD1 for D (6 bases). Germline lookup yields CDR1 GTSNPN and CDR2 SVGIG (reference sequence). V was trimmed by 5 bases and J by 4 bases, leaving 11 bases between them. This CDR3 contains 12 residues. The CDR3 coding sequence is TGTGCCTGGGACAGGAGAGTCTATGGCTACACCTTC. Amino acid sequence: CAWDRRVYGYTF. Full variable domain (outside the CDR3, taken from reference TRBV30 and TRBJ1-2): SQTIHQWPATLVQPVGSPLSLECTVEGTSNPNLYWYRQAAGRGLQLLFYSVGIGQISSEVPQNLSASRPQDRQFILSSKKLLLSDSGFYLCAWDRRVYGYTFGSGTRLTVV.

This CDR3 is CSVRDRGPLEQYF. The CDR3 DNA follows: TGCAGCGTTCGGGACAGGGGGCCGCTCGAGCAGTACTTC. V usage is TRBV29-1 and J usage is TRBJ2-7; 12 bases are shared with TRBD1. From germline, CDR1 is SQVTM and CDR2 ANQGSEA. V lost 5 bases, J lost 6 bases, and 5 bases stayed unmatched. CDR3 length equals 13 residues.

The rearrangement links TRBV6-5 to TRBJ1-1, with D tentatively TRBD1 (6 bases). The V end lost 5 bases, the J end lost 10 bases, and 20 bases lay between the germline ends. The CDR3 is made up of 14 amino acids. Germline loops: CDR1 MNHEY, CDR2 SVGAGI. DNA of the CDR3: TGTGCCAGCAGTATAGCGGGGGGGCACGGACGAGCTTTCTTT. The encoded protein is CASSIAGGHGRAFF.

The genes are TRBV28 and TRBJ1-2; no clear D. The CDR3 runs 11 residues. V lost 1 base and J lost 8, with 5 bases in between. Germline CDR1 MDHEN, CDR2 SYDVKM. The CDR3 is CASSLSAGYTF. The CDR3 nucleotides are TGTGCCAGCAGTTTATCCGCGGGCTACACCTTC.

The chain combines TRBV7-3 with TRBJ2-1; D is ambiguous. Germline V gene lookup returns CDR1 SGHTA and CDR2 FQGTGA. The CDR3 totals 16 residues. V lost 5 bases to trimming and J lost 0 bases, with 14 bases between them. The chain's CDR3 is CASSLSGRSSYNEQFF. For the CDR3, the DNA is TGTGCCAGCAGCCTCAGTGGCCGGAGCTCCTACAATGAGCAGTTCTTC. Using reference TRBV7-3 and TRBJ2-1 for the parts outside the CDR3, the full variable domain is GAGVSQTPSNKVTEKGKYVELRCDPISGHTALYWYRQSLGQGPEFLIYFQGTGAADDSGLPNDRFFAVRPEGSVSTLKIQRTERGDSAVYLCASSLSGRSSYNEQFFGPGTRLTVL.

The chain combines TRBV30 with TRBJ1-4; 7 bases map to TRBD1. This CDR3 contains 13 residues. Germline loops: CDR1 GTSNPN, CDR2 SVGIG (reference sequence). V shed 1 base, J shed 4 bases, and the junction held 0 bases outside the gene matches. CDR3 loop: CAWSGQGNEKLFF. The CDR3 DNA sequence: TGTGCCTGGAGTGGACAGGGTAATGAAAAACTGTTTTTT.